Listed below are T cell receptor beta chains from one sample, sequenced in a study of read filtering for tumor transcriptome and immune sequencing. TCRdb reprocessed the reads with MiXCR, giving one entry per CDR3 protein. The repertoire consists of around 130,000 distinct CDR3 sequences, with roughly 13% occurring once and the leading ten covering roughly 11%. Source material: a population of CD138-negative cells sorted from bone marrow. All receptors derive from a donor older than 35 with multiple myeloma. The CDR3 runs from the conserved cysteine through the conserved F or W. D genes are given only for firm matches. Some rows have no size entry. The others give once, few or many, or a class for an expanded clone.

CDR3 DNA: TGCAGCGTTGTGGGCGCGGGGACCTGCAATGAGCAGTTCTTC; CDR3 protein: CSVVGAGTCNEQFF; V gene: TRBV29-1; D gene: NA; clone size: NA; J gene: TRBJ2-1
CDR3 DNA: TGTGCCAGCAGCGTAGCTCCAGGAATGAACACTGAAGCTCTCTTT; CDR3 protein: CASSVAPGMNTEALF; V gene: TRBV9; D gene: NA; clone size: NA; J gene: TRBJ1-1
CDR3 DNA: TGTGCCAGCACCTTACTTCCCCAGCCCCAGCATTTT; CDR3 protein: CASTLLPQPQHF; V gene: TRBV6-1; D gene: NA; clone size: few; J gene: TRBJ1-5
CDR3 DNA: TGTGCCAGCAGTTATGTGGCCGCTGAGTGGTTCTTC; CDR3 protein: CASSYVAAEWFF; V gene: TRBV6-1; D gene: NA; clone size: NA; J gene: TRBJ2-1
CDR3 DNA: TGCAGTGCTAGAGTTCGGCCCTACGAGCTGTACTTC; CDR3 protein: CSARVRPYELYF; V gene: TRBV20-1; D gene: NA; clone size: few; J gene: TRBJ2-7
CDR3 DNA: TGTGCCATCAGTGTTCCCGATTTGAATGAGCAGTTCTTC; CDR3 protein: CAISVPDLNEQFF; V gene: TRBV10-3; D gene: NA; clone size: NA; J gene: TRBJ2-1
CDR3 DNA: TGCGCCAGCAGCTGGGACAGGGGAGGATCCTACAATGAGCAGTTCTTC; CDR3 protein: CASSWDRGGSYNEQFF; V gene: TRBV5-1; D gene: TRBD1; clone size: many; J gene: TRBJ2-1
CDR3 DNA: TGTGCCAGCAGTCTACAGGGGGTGAACACTGAAGCTTTCTTT; CDR3 protein: CASSLQGVNTEAFF; V gene: TRBV28; D gene: TRBD1; clone size: many; J gene: TRBJ1-1
CDR3 DNA: TGCGCCAGCAGCCCCGAAACGCCCTTTAACTATGGCTACACCTTC; CDR3 protein: CASSPETPFNYGYTF; V gene: TRBV5-1; D gene: NA; clone size: few; J gene: TRBJ1-2
CDR3 DNA: TGTGCCAGCACCCGGGCTTCCAAAAGTTGGCAGTTCTTC; CDR3 protein: CASTRASKSWQFF; V gene: TRBV28; D gene: NA; clone size: many; J gene: TRBJ2-1
CDR3 DNA: TGTGCCGCCAGTGATTTGGCCGACAGGGGCCGTGAAAAACTGTTTTTT; CDR3 protein: CAASDLADRGREKLFF; V gene: TRBV24-1; D gene: TRBD1; clone size: NA; J gene: TRBJ1-4
CDR3 DNA: TGTGCCAGCAGTTACTTCCAGCGATTTCAGCCCCAGCATTTT; CDR3 protein: CASSYFQRFQPQHF; V gene: TRBV6-6; D gene: NA; clone size: many; J gene: TRBJ1-5
CDR3 DNA: TGTGCCAGCAGCTCTGGGTTACTGAACACTGAAGCTTTCTTT; CDR3 protein: CASSSGLLNTEAFF; V gene: TRBV7-2; D gene: NA; clone size: many; J gene: TRBJ1-1
CDR3 DNA: TGCAGTGCTAAAGAAGGACTAGCGGGAGTTCGGGAGCAGTTCTTC; CDR3 protein: CSAKEGLAGVREQFF; V gene: TRBV20-1; D gene: TRBD2; clone size: many; J gene: TRBJ2-1
CDR3 DNA: TGTGCCTGGGGGTCAGTCCAAGGATCGGTTTTT; CDR3 protein: CAWGSVQGSVF; V gene: TRBV30; D gene: NA; clone size: many; J gene: TRBJ1-4
CDR3 DNA: TGTGCCAGCAGCCTTACTAGCGGCTACAATGAGCAGTTCTTC; CDR3 protein: CASSLTSGYNEQFF; V gene: TRBV7-2; D gene: TRBD2; clone size: many; J gene: TRBJ2-1
CDR3 DNA: TGTGCCTGGACCGATGGGGTAAGGGCCGGAGATACGCAGTATTTT; CDR3 protein: CAWTDGVRAGDTQYF; V gene: TRBV30; D gene: NA; clone size: NA; J gene: TRBJ2-3
CDR3 DNA: TGCGCCAGCAGCTTAAGCCCCAGCGGAGCGACAGCCAAAAACATTCAGTACTTC; CDR3 protein: CASSLSPSGATAKNIQYF; V gene: TRBV5-1; D gene: NA; clone size: many; J gene: TRBJ2-4
CDR3 DNA: TGTGCCGGGGGACTAGCGGGGGTTGCGAACACCGGGGAGCTGTTTTTT; CDR3 protein: CAGGLAGVANTGELFF; V gene: TRBV12-3/TRBV12-4; D gene: TRBD2; clone size: many; J gene: TRBJ2-2
CDR3 DNA: TGTGCCAGTAGTATGGCCCTGGGCAGGGACGACGAAAAACTGTTTTTT; CDR3 protein: CASSMALGRDDEKLFF; V gene: TRBV19; D gene: NA; clone size: many; J gene: TRBJ1-4
CDR3 DNA: TGTGCCAGCAGCGTCTTTCCCAGGTCTACAAACACTGAAGCTTTCTTT; CDR3 protein: CASSVFPRSTNTEAFF; V gene: TRBV9; D gene: NA; clone size: many; J gene: TRBJ1-1
CDR3 DNA: TGTGCCAGCTCGAGGACTAGCGGGAGCTCCTACAATGAGCAGTTCTTC; CDR3 protein: CASSRTSGSSYNEQFF; V gene: TRBV18; D gene: TRBD2; clone size: many; J gene: TRBJ2-1
CDR3 DNA: TGCGCCTGCAGCTTTAGCGGGGGAGCCAGCTCCTACAATGAGCAGTTCTTC; CDR3 protein: CACSFSGGASSYNEQFF; V gene: TRBV5-1; D gene: TRBD2; clone size: few; J gene: TRBJ2-1
CDR3 DNA: TGCAGTGCTAGAGACCGACTAGCGGTCGCCAAAAGGGGCACAGATACGCAGTATTTT; CDR3 protein: CSARDRLAVAKRGTDTQYF; V gene: TRBV20-1; D gene: TRBD2; clone size: many; J gene: TRBJ2-3
CDR3 DNA: TGTGCCAGCCGGAAACAGGGGGAAAGTTACGAGCAGTACTTC; CDR3 protein: CASRKQGESYEQYF; V gene: TRBV6-5; D gene: TRBD1; clone size: many; J gene: TRBJ2-7
CDR3 DNA: TGTGCCAGCAGCCTGACCCCGGACAGGGGGCTGGGCTATGGCTACACCTTC; CDR3 protein: CASSLTPDRGLGYGYTF; V gene: TRBV5-5; D gene: TRBD1; clone size: many; J gene: TRBJ1-2
CDR3 DNA: TGTGCCAGCTCACCCAGTGTGGGGGGCCGGTCCTACAATGAGCAGTTCTTC; CDR3 protein: CASSPSVGGRSYNEQFF; V gene: TRBV18; D gene: NA; clone size: few; J gene: TRBJ2-1
CDR3 DNA: TGCGCCAGCAGCTTCGAACGGGGCTACAATGAGCAGTTCTTC; CDR3 protein: CASSFERGYNEQFF; V gene: TRBV5-1; D gene: NA; clone size: many; J gene: TRBJ2-1
CDR3 DNA: TGTGCCAGCAGCCAATCGCTGGCTAGGGACCGCTCCTACAATGAGCAGTTCTTC; CDR3 protein: CASSQSLARDRSYNEQFF; V gene: TRBV3-1; D gene: NA; clone size: many; J gene: TRBJ2-1
CDR3 DNA: TGTGCCAGCAGCCGCGGGACTACCTACAATGAGCAGTTCTTC; CDR3 protein: CASSRGTTYNEQFF; V gene: TRBV3-1; D gene: TRBD2; clone size: many; J gene: TRBJ2-1
CDR3 DNA: TGTGCCAGCAGTTTTTTACTCGGAAACAATGAGCAGTTCTTC; CDR3 protein: CASSFLLGNNEQFF; V gene: TRBV12-3/TRBV12-4; D gene: NA; clone size: many; J gene: TRBJ2-1
CDR3 DNA: TGTGCCAGCAAAGGAGGTGGGGCCAACGTCCTGACTTTC; CDR3 protein: CASKGGGANVLTF; V gene: TRBV12-3/TRBV12-4; D gene: NA; clone size: many; J gene: TRBJ2-6
CDR3 DNA: TGTGCCTGGAGCCGGGGACTAGCGGGAACCTACGAGCAGTACTTC; CDR3 protein: CAWSRGLAGTYEQYF; V gene: TRBV30; D gene: TRBD2; clone size: few; J gene: TRBJ2-7